The 26 T cell receptor beta chains given below trace back to one sample, sequenced in a study of blood T cells in healthy people across ages. PCR was performed a second time for about 7 to 11 cycles using a sample-barcoded 5' primer and a J-beta primer mix. From the 5' RACE reads, TCRdb called clonotypes with MiXCR, one entry per CDR3 protein. The top ten clones hold 9% to 9.5% of a sample with 750,000 or so distinct CDR3 sequences, more than 20% of them seen once. Another study also made use of these data, one on T cells of mothers and their children.

What was sequenced was blood. Receptor source: a boy aged 5-17 years in good health.

The gene calls are TRBV29-1 and TRBJ2-5; D not certain. The J call may be in error: the DNA end matches TRBJ2-7 better. The CDR3 sequence is 12 residues long. The germline CDR1 and CDR2 sequences are SQVTM and ANQGSEA. The CDR3 protein is CSVEGGEFEQYF. The CDR3 DNA reads as TGCAGCGTTGAAGGAGGAGAGTTCGAGCAGTACTTC.

V is TRBV12-3 or TRBV12-4 and J is TRBJ2-1; D tentatively reads TRBD1 or TRBD2 (6 bases each). Between the trimmed V and J ends, which lost 8 bases and 9 bases, there was a span of 20 bases. CDR3 length equals 14 residues. The CDR3 nucleotides read TGTGCCAGCCATAGGGGGGCCAGTAGTAGTGAGCAGTTCTTC. As protein: CASHRGASSSEQFF.

CDR3 sequence reads: CASSQRTVGLQETQYF. CDR3 in DNA: TGTGCCAGCAGCCAAAGGACCGTAGGGCTCCAAGAGACCCAGTACTTC. The chain links TRBV11-2 to TRBJ2-5; D not certain. Looked up from germline, CDR1 is SGHAT and CDR2 is FQNNGV. The CDR3 length is 16 residues. Trimming stripped 5 bases from V and 1 base from J, with 17 bases between.

This clonotype was counted between two and nine times. V usage is TRBV11-2 and J usage is TRBJ2-3; TRBD1 might be the D (6 bases). The germline V and J ends were trimmed by 4 bases and 0 bases, with 20 bases remaining between them. The germline V gene encodes CDR1 SGHAT and CDR2 FQNNGV. The CDR3 loop spans 18 amino acids. The CDR3 loop reads CASSSQGAYPVSTDTQYF. CDR3 in DNA: TGTGCCAGCAGCTCACAGGGTGCATATCCAGTTAGCACAGATACGCAGTATTTT.

The chain carries TRBV6-1 and TRBJ2-5; D gene uncertain. The CDR3 is 15 amino acids. Trimming removed 0 bases from V and 1 base from J, with 9 bases in between. Germline CDR1 is MNHNS and CDR2 is SASEGT. CDR3: CASSEAKDFQETQYF. The CDR3 region has the DNA TGTGCCAGCAGTGAAGCGAAAGACTTCCAAGAGACCCAGTACTTC.

The V and J genes are TRBV9 and TRBJ1-2; 7 bases match TRBD1. The trim removed 3 bases at V and 2 bases at J, leaving 7 bases unmatched. Germline V gene lookup returns CDR1 SGDLS and CDR2 YYNGEE. There are 15 residues in the CDR3. The CDR3 sequence is CASSETDRLNYGYTF. The CDR3 DNA is TGTGCCAGCAGCGAGACGGACAGGTTGAACTATGGCTACACCTTC.

The CDR3 coding sequence is TGCAGCGTTGAGGACGGGAGGAGCTATGGCTACACCTTC. Its translation is CSVEDGRSYGYTF. The chain joins TRBV29-1 to TRBJ1-2; no clear D gene. Per the germline V gene, CDR1 is SQVTM and CDR2 is ANQGSEA. V lost 3 bases and J 4 bases, leaving 12 bases between the germline ends. The CDR3 runs 13 residues. The variable domain in full, completed from reference TRBV29-1 and TRBJ1-2, reads SAVISQKPSRDICQRGTSLTIQCQVDSQVTMMFWYRQQPGQSLTLIATANQGSEATYESGFVIDKFPISRPNLTFSTLTVSNMSPEDSSIYLCSVEDGRSYGYTFGSGTRLTVV.

The CDR3 sequence: CASSSPGSKNTEAFF. The DNA of the CDR3 is TGTGCCAGCAGTTCCCCGGGCAGCAAGAACACTGAAGCTTTCTTT. The chain employs TRBV28 and TRBJ1-1; D not resolved. The germline V gene encodes CDR1 MDHEN and CDR2 SYDVKM. There are 15 residues in the CDR3. V was shortened by 4 bases and J by 1 base, with 13 bases between the two germline ends.

The chain recombines TRBV12-3 or TRBV12-4 with TRBJ2-2, with D hard to call. The CDR3 spans 12 residues. The germline V and J ends were trimmed by 8 bases and 6 bases, with 10 bases remaining between them. In DNA form, the CDR3 reads TGTGCCAGCGTTGGATATGCCGGGGAGCTGTTTTTT. Encoded protein: CASVGYAGELFF.

This clonotype was seen a few times. V gene TRBV5-1 combines with J gene TRBJ2-2; no clear D gene. Germline V lookup: CDR1 SGHRS, CDR2 YFSETQ. CDR3 length: 13 amino acids. Trimming took off 7 bases at V and 5 bases at J, with 12 bases between the two ends. CDR3 sequence reads: CASWTPPTGELFF. The CDR3, as DNA: TGCGCCAGCTGGACCCCCCCTACCGGGGAGCTGTTTTTT.

The CDR3 loop is CATSNGPSYEQYF. The CDR3 DNA is TGTGCCACCTCGAACGGCCCCTCCTACGAGCAGTACTTC. This rearrangement joins TRBV2 to TRBJ2-7; D unresolved. The CDR3 extends over 13 amino acids. Germline loops: CDR1 SNHLY, CDR2 FYNNEI. V gave up 10 bases and J gave up 0 bases, with 13 bases separating them. The variable domain in full, with the rest retrieved from reference TRBV2 and TRBJ2-7, is EPEVTQTPSHQVTQMGQEVILRCVPISNHLYFYWYRQILGQKVEFLVSFYNNEISEKSEIFDDQFSVERPDGSNFTLKIRSTKLEDSAMYFCATSNGPSYEQYFGPGTRLTVT.

The table lists this clonotype with a few counts. The chain couples TRBV28 to TRBJ2-7; D possibly corresponds to TRBD2 (6 bases). Trimming stripped 6 bases from V and 2 bases from J, with 17 bases between. The CDR3 extends over 15 amino acids. From germline, CDR1 is MDHEN and CDR2 SYDVKM. The CDR3 nucleotides read TGTGCCAGCAGCCGCGCGAGTAGCGGTACCTACGAGCAGTACTTC. Translation gives CASSRASSGTYEQYF. The full variable domain, rest sourced from reference TRBV28 and TRBJ2-7, is DVKVTQSSRYLVKRTGEKVFLECVQDMDHENMFWYRQDPGLGLRLIYFSYDVKMKEKGDIPEGYSVSREKKERFSLILESASTNQTSMYLCASSRASSGTYEQYFGPGTRLTVT.

This chain's CDR3 is CASSERLRTSGRVIRSYNEQFF. The CDR3 DNA is TGTGCCAGCAGTGAACGGCTAAGGACTAGCGGGAGGGTGATTCGGTCCTACAATGAGCAGTTCTTC. The rearrangement uses TRBV6-1 and TRBJ2-1; 15 positions match TRBD2. V shed 2 bases, J shed 1 base, and the junction held 15 bases outside the gene matches. The length of the CDR3 is 22 residues. CDR1 is MNHNS and CDR2 is SASEGT in the germline V gene.

The chain couples TRBV28 to TRBJ1-2; 8 bases agree with TRBD1. V lost 3 bases, J lost 7 bases, and 10 bases stayed unmatched. The CDR3 is made up of 15 amino acids. Germline CDR1 MDHEN, CDR2 SYDVKM. The CDR3 DNA reads as TGTGCCAGCAGTTTCCAGGACAGGGCCCTAGCTGGCTACACCTTC. It codes for CASSFQDRALAGYTF.

The chain combines TRBV5-6 with TRBJ1-2; maybe TRBD1 (6 bases). V was trimmed by 1 base and J by 8 bases, leaving 15 bases between them. The CDR3 runs to 14 residues. Germline CDR1 SGHDT, CDR2 YYEEEE. The CDR3: CASSLQGRVRGYTF. The CDR3 DNA sequence: TGTGCCAGCAGCTTGCAGGGGCGTGTCCGGGGCTACACCTTC.

This clonotype was seen only a few times. The chain joins TRBV20-1 to TRBJ2-1, with 12 bases matching TRBD2. The CDR3 covers 17 residues. Germline V gene sequence: CDR1 DFQATT, CDR2 SNEGSKA (reference sequence). The trim removed 7 bases at V and 2 bases at J, leaving 12 bases unmatched. The CDR3 reads CSVEHPRLAGAYNEQFF. CDR3 in DNA: TGCAGTGTCGAGCACCCCCGACTAGCGGGGGCCTACAATGAGCAGTTCTTC.

This clonotype was seen a handful of times. The V gene is TRBV3-1, the J gene TRBJ2-6; TRBD1 or TRBD2 may be the D gene (5 bases each). The CDR3 totals 16 residues. Trimming stripped 1 base from V and 0 bases from J, with 7 bases between. Germline V gene lookup returns CDR1 LGHDT and CDR2 YNNKEL (reference sequence). Written as DNA, the CDR3 is TGTGCCAGCAGCCAAGGGGGGACCTCTGGGGCCAACGTCCTGACTTTC. Amino acids: CASSQGGTSGANVLTF.

The CDR3, as DNA: TGTGCCAGCAAGCGGGAAACCTACGAGCAGTACTTC. Protein: CASKRETYEQYF. J is TRBJ2-5 and V is TRBV12-3 or TRBV12-4, with 7 positions matching TRBD2. The J call may be in error: the DNA end matches TRBJ2-7 better. The CDR3 spans 12 residues.

The J gene is TRBJ2-3, the V gene TRBV9; 9 positions agree with TRBD2. Per the germline V gene, CDR1 is SGDLS and CDR2 is YYNGEE. J was trimmed by 6 bases and V by 0 bases; bases with no gene match: 5. The CDR3 loop spans 15 amino acids. The CDR3 sequence is CASSVESGGYDTQYF. CDR3 coding DNA: TGTGCCAGCAGCGTAGAAAGCGGGGGGTATGATACGCAGTATTTT.

This clonotype was counted between two and nine times. The chain links TRBV20-1 to TRBJ1-4, with D maybe TRBD1 (6 bases). Germline V gene sequence: CDR1 DFQATT, CDR2 SNEGSKA (reference sequence). The V end lost 0 bases, the J end lost 8 bases, and 16 bases lay between the germline ends. This CDR3 spans 15 amino acids. CDR3 loop: CSARDPGAPGEKLFF. Here the CDR3 DNA reads TGCAGTGCTAGAGATCCGGGGGCCCCGGGGGAAAAACTGTTTTTT.

This clonotype came up a few times. The chain carries TRBV5-1 and TRBJ1-4; 7 bases match TRBD1. The CDR3 runs to 14 residues. CDR1 is SGHRS and CDR2 is YFSETQ in the germline V gene. V was pared by 3 bases and J by 5 bases, with 4 bases of the junction left unmatched. CDR3 sequence: CASSSTGLNEKLFF. CDR3 bases: TGCGCCAGCAGCTCGACAGGGCTAAATGAAAAACTGTTTTTT.

This clonotype was detected only a few times. The gene calls are TRBV10-3 and TRBJ1-1; 7 positions agree with TRBD1. The CDR3 loop spans 15 amino acids. Germline-derived CDR1 and CDR2 are ENHRY and SYGVKD. Trimming at V came to 2 bases and at J to 11 bases, leaving 14 bases not matched to a gene. The CDR3 spells CAISEHTGDLEVAFF. CDR3 nucleotide sequence: TGTGCCATCAGTGAGCATACAGGGGATTTAGAGGTGGCTTTCTTT.

This clonotype was counted a single time. At one end the junction does not follow the germline gene, possibly because of a read error. The chain uses TRBV29-1 and TRBJ2-4, with D possibly being TRBD1 (5 bases). The CDR3 has 15 amino acids. Germline V gene lookup returns CDR1 SQVTM and CDR2 ANQGSEA. The CDR3 nucleotides are TGCATCGTTGAAGTAAGGGGTAGGACGAAAAACATTCAGTACTTC. It yields the protein CIVEVRGRTKNIQYF.

This clonotype has more than one count but fewer than ten. At one end the junction does not follow the germline gene, possibly because of a read error. The V and J genes are TRBV7-7 and TRBJ2-5, with 9 positions matching TRBD2. The germline CDR1 and CDR2 sequences are SSHAT and FNYEAQ (reference sequence). The CDR3 has 14 residues. The CDR3 sequence is CASSPRTSVETQYF. The CDR3 DNA reads TGTGCTAGCAGCCCCAGGACTAGCGTAGAGACCCAGTACTTC.

This clonotype was counted between two and nine times. The CDR3 spells CATRKAGGSYEQYF. CDR3 coding DNA: TGTGCCACCAGAAAAGCGGGGGGCTCCTACGAGCAGTACTTC. The gene calls are TRBV15 and TRBJ2-7, with 9 bases identical to TRBD2. The length of the CDR3 is 14 residues. Trimming took 6 bases from V and 0 from J; bases not matched to a gene: 3. Germline V CDR1 and CDR2: LNHNV, YYDKDF (reference sequence).

This clonotype has more than one count but fewer than ten. The chain employs TRBV9 and TRBJ2-6; D not resolved. Deletions cut 4 bases from V and 0 bases from J, with 20 bases between. Germline V gives CDR1 SGDLS, CDR2 YYNGEE. This CDR3 region has 19 residues. CDR3 in DNA: TGTGCCAGCAGCTCAAGATACGACACCGAGATCTCTGGGGCCAACGTCCTGACTTTC. Its protein is CASSSRYDTEISGANVLTF.